This T cell receptor beta chain stems from a study of blood T cell repertoires in COVID-19. Study-wide background: The study drew acute and convalescent COVID-19 samples from the United States, Italy and Spain. PBMCs, B-cell-depleted T cells, or T cells provided the cDNA or gDNA that made up the material.

As processed by the authors: Nucleated cell counts were estimated from reference gene primer amplification. Using immunoSEQ multiplex PCR, the repertoire was profiled, and TCRdb retains in-frame clones only, with some absent. V and J calls and clone size are those listed in that table; D and trimming were worked out from the DNA. Of around 100,000 clones listed, roughly 82% are singletons. Of note for this clone: Other DNA sequences within the sample encode an identical CDR3.

Germline assignment: CDR1 LNHDA and CDR2 SQIVND (reference sequence). With 3 bases clipped from V and 9 bases from J, the junction kept 8 bases outside the gene matches. This CDR3 spans 15 amino acids. The J gene is TRBJ1-6, the V gene TRBV19; 7 positions agree with TRBD1. This clonotype was obtained from a human donor in a cohort sampled during active COVID-19. Sequencing was performed on peripheral blood. CDR3 bases: TGTGCCAGTAGTATCCAGGGGCAGGGGGTTTCACCCCTCCACTTT. It yields the protein CASSIQGQGVSPLHF.